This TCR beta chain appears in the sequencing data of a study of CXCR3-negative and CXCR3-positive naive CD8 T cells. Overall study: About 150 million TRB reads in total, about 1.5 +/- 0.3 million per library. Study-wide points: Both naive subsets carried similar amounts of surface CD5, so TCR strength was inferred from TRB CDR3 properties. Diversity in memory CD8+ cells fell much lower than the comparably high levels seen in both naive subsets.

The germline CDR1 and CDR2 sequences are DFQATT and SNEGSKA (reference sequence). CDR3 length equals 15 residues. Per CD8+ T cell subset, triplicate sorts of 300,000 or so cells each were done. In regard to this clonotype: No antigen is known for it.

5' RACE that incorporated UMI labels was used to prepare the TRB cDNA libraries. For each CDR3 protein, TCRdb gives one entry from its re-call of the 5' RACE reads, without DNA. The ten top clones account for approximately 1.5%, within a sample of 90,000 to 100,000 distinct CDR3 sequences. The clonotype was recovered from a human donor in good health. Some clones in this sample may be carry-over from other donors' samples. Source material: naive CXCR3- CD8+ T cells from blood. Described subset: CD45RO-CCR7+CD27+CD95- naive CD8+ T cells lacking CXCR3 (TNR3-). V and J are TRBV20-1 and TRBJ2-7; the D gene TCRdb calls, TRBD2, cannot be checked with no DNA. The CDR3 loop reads CSARDFPSSSYEQYF.